This TCR beta chain emerged from a study of blood T cell repertoires in COVID-19. This table comes from immunoSEQ multiplex PCR, and its TCRdb copy is limited to in-frame clones, with some not included. The table has under 450,000 clones, around nine tenths seen once. The TCR originated in a woman aged 40-49 years with COVID-19, enrolled during active disease. Material: peripheral blood.

CDR3 in DNA: TGTGCCAGTAGTTACTTTGGGGGGGCCCAAGAGACCCAGTACTTC. It yields the protein CASSYFGGAQETQYF. The genes are TRBV19 and TRBJ2-5; tentatively, D is TRBD2 (7 bases). In germline, CDR1 is LNHDA, CDR2 SQIVND (reference sequence). The germline V and J ends were trimmed by 5 bases and 1 base, with 14 bases remaining between them. This CDR3 has 15 residues.